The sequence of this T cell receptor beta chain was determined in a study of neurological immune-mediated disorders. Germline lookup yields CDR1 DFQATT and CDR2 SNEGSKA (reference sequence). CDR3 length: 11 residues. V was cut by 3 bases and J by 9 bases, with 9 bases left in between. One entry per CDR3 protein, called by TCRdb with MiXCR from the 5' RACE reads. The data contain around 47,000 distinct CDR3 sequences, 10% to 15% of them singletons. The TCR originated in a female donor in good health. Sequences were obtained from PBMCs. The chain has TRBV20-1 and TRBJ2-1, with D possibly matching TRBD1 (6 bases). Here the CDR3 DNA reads TGCAGTGCTAGGGGGGCGGGTGAGCAGTTCTTC. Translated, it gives CSARGAGEQFF.